Below, 17 T cell receptor beta chains from the same sample are listed, as sequenced in a study of T cells expressing NK-cell markers. TCRdb re-called the 5' RACE reads and shows each CDR3 protein once, DNA omitted. The data include about 460,000 distinct CDR3 sequences; the top ten clones carry 1.4%. Sequencing was performed on blood T cells: a sorted CD56 or NKG2C T cell subset, CD4+ or CD8+ T cells, or bulk PBMC T cells (not recorded which). These receptors originate from a woman in her 50s in good health.

This chain joins TRBV12-3 or TRBV12-4 and TRBJ1-2; checking the TCRdb D call of TRBD1 is not possible without DNA. The CDR3 extends over 14 amino acids. CDR3 sequence reads: CASTPFTDNYGYTF.

V usage is TRBV24-1 and J usage is TRBJ2-1; TCRdb calls TRBD2, which cannot be checked without DNA. CDR1 is KGHDR and CDR2 is SFDVKD in the germline V gene. The CDR3 length is 14 residues. The CDR3 loop reads CATSPSGSANEQFF.

The CDR3 protein is CASSQPRDLTRGYTF. The rearrangement links TRBV4-1 to TRBJ1-2; TCRdb indicates TRBD1, and absent DNA this call remains unverified. This CDR3 comprises 15 residues. Germline V gives CDR1 MGHRA, CDR2 YSYEKL.

This CDR3 is CASSYELGPKNIQYF. The J gene is TRBJ2-4, the V gene TRBV6-5; there is no DNA to check the TCRdb D call of TRBD1. Germline CDR1 MNHEY, CDR2 SVGAGI. The CDR3 consists of 15 residues.

This chain connects TRBV28 to TRBJ2-7. Germline CDR1 is MDHEN and CDR2 is SYDVKM. The CDR3 has 14 amino acids. This CDR3 is CASSRQQITYEQYF.

The chain employs TRBV24-1 and TRBJ2-1; TCRdb designates TRBD2, a call that cannot be tested without DNA. The CDR3 covers 16 residues. Germline values: CDR1 KGHDR, CDR2 SFDVKD. The CDR3: CATSDPGLAGEYEQFF.

The J gene is TRBJ2-2, the V gene TRBV29-1; TCRdb's assignment of TRBD1 cannot be checked, as there is no DNA. The V gene's germline CDR1 is SQVTM and CDR2 ANQGSEA. The CDR3 extends over 16 amino acids. The CDR3 here is CSVEDDRATNTGELFF.

The rearrangement links TRBV9 to TRBJ1-2; the D call from TCRdb, TRBD1, cannot be confirmed without DNA. The CDR3 loop spans 16 amino acids. The germline V gene encodes CDR1 SGDLS and CDR2 YYNGEE. The CDR3: CASSDPNPTGLGGYTF.

V gene TRBV5-1 combines with J gene TRBJ1-1; TCRdb names TRBD1, which stays unverified in the absence of DNA. The CDR3 contains 14 residues. Germline CDR1 and CDR2: SGHRS and YFSETQ. CDR3 in amino acids: CASRTGQGNTEAFF.

The chain employs TRBV14 and TRBJ2-5. The CDR3 is 14 residues long. CDR1 and CDR2 (germline): SGHDN, FVKESK. CDR3 in amino acids: CASSPRHPQETQYF.

The rearrangement links TRBV7-9 to TRBJ2-7; TCRdb reports TRBD1, a call that lacks DNA to check it against. Germline lookup yields CDR1 SEHNR and CDR2 FQNEAQ (reference sequence). CDR3 length: 12 amino acids. The CDR3 reads CASEGRIYEQYF.

The V and J genes are TRBV7-2 and TRBJ2-2. Germline lookup yields CDR1 SGHTA and CDR2 FQGNSA. The CDR3 spans 16 residues. The CDR3 here is CASSLGVAPNTGELFF.

The CDR3: CASSSPGNYEQYF. V is TRBV12-3 or TRBV12-4 and J is TRBJ2-7; the TRBD1 assignment by TCRdb is unverifiable without DNA. The CDR3 length is 13 residues.

The rearrangement joins TRBV29-1 to TRBJ1-4; TCRdb selects TRBD1, and the lack of DNA leaves this call unchecked. Germline assignment: CDR1 SQVTM and CDR2 ANQGSEA. The CDR3 is 15 residues long. CDR3 sequence: CSVEDRDQPGEKLFF.

This chain connects TRBV27 to TRBJ2-1; TCRdb's assignment of TRBD2 cannot be checked, as there is no DNA. The CDR3 is made up of 17 amino acids. Germline CDR1 is MNHEY and CDR2 is SMNVEV (reference sequence). The CDR3 loop is CASSLSGTSGPYNEQFF.

The chain employs TRBV6-2 or TRBV6-3 and TRBJ1-1; TCRdb gives TRBD1 as the D gene, but with no DNA this cannot be confirmed. Per germline, CDR1 MNHEY and CDR2 SVGEGT. The CDR3 is 13 residues long. The CDR3 loop reads CASSEQGNTEAFF.

V is TRBV6-5 and J is TRBJ2-3; TCRdb returns TRBD2, unconfirmable since there is no DNA. The germline V gene has CDR1 MNHEY and CDR2 SVGAGI. The CDR3 extends over 17 amino acids. CDR3 protein: CASSERGAGGTQRTQYF.